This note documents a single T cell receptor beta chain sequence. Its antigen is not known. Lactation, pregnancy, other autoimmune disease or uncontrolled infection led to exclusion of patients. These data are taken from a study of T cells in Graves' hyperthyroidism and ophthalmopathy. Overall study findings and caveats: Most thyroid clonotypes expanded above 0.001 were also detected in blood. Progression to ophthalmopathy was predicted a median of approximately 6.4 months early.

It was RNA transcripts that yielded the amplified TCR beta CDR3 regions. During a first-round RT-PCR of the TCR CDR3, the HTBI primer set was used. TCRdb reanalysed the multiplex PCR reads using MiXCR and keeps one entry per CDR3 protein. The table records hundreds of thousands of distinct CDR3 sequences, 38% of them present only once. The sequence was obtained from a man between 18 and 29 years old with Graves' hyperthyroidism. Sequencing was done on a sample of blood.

DNA of the CDR3: TGTGCCAGCAGAGGCAGGGAGAACTATGGCTACACCTTC. It is translated as CASRGRENYGYTF. The rearrangement uses TRBV2 and TRBJ1-2; tentatively, D is TRBD1 (5 bases). Germline CDR1 is SNHLY and CDR2 is FYNNEI. The CDR3 runs to 13 residues. V lost 6 bases to trimming and J lost 2 bases, with 10 bases between them.